This T cell receptor (beta chain) comes out of a study of cytomegalovirus exposure and HLA in healthy donors. 60 Vbeta and 13 Jbeta primers were used in PCR. Here immunoSEQ multiplex PCR was the method, and the copy in TCRdb shows in-frame clones only, minus some. The table records 170,000 or so clones, around 80% of them present only once. CDR3 size: 18 residues. V shed 3 bases and J 0 bases; nucleotides not matched to a gene: 8. Germline V lookup: CDR1 MNHEY, CDR2 SMNVEV (reference sequence). This clone has more than one count but fewer than ten. This TCR was sampled from a man in his forties in good health and CMV-seronegative. This chain joins TRBV27 and TRBJ1-5; 10 nucleotides agree with TRBD1. Sequenced: PBMCs. Here the CDR3 DNA reads TGTGCCAGCAGTTTCACGGGACAGGGGACTTTTAGCAATCAGCCCCAGCATTTT. Its protein is CASSFTGQGTFSNQPQHF.